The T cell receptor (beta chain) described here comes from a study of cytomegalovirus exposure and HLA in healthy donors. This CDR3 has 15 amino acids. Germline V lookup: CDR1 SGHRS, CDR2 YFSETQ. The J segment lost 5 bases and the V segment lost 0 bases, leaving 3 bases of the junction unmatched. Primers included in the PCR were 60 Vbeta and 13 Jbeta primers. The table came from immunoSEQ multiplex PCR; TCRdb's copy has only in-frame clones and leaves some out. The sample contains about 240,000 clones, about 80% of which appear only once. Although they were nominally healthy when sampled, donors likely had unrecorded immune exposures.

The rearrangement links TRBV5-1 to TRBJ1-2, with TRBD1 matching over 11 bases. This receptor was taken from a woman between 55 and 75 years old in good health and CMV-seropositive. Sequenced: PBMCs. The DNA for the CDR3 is TGCGCCAGCAGCTTGGATGGACAGGGGGCATATGGCTACACCTTC. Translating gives CASSLDGQGAYGYTF.